These 26 T cell receptor beta chains share one sample of origin, sequenced in a study of molecular identifiers for immune sequencing clone quantification (dated by TCRdb to between 2018 and 2020). The receptor library was made with PCR. Sequencing was carried out with a NextSeq 500. TCRdb took the public reads, trimmed them with fastp at Q25, ran MiXCR for clone calling and kept in-frame beta chains. Every entry covers one CDR3 protein and lists the most common genes and DNA from its rows. The sample records 460,000 or so distinct CDR3 sequences, 25% of which are singletons. The top ten clones comprise 0.76% of the sample. Sequencing input: naive CD8+ T cells from blood, with Jurkat cell RNA spiked in. The sample's cell subset or site label is to be understood as: FACS-sorted CD8+CD4-CCR7+CD45RA+ naive T cells. The receptors shown here come from a human donor in good health. Some libraries in this study had Jurkat cell RNA spiked in.

J is TRBJ1-1 and V is TRBV4-3; D gene ambiguous. V was clipped by 0 bases and J by 5 bases, with 19 bases between them. Germline loops: CDR1 LGHNA, CDR2 YSLEER. The CDR3 loop spans 17 amino acids. The CDR3 DNA follows: TGCGCCAGCAGCCAAGATCTGATAGGCCAGGCGATGACTGAAGCTTTCTTT. This gives the protein CASSQDLIGQAMTEAFF.

This clonotype came up many times. The gene calls are TRBV4-1 and TRBJ1-3; a weak D match, TRBD1 (5 bases). V was pared by 5 bases and J by 0 bases, with 11 bases between. The CDR3 runs to 15 residues. Germline V gives CDR1 MGHRA, CDR2 YSYEKL. CDR3 in amino acids: CASSYRGSSGNTIYF. The CDR3 nucleotides are TGCGCCAGCAGCTACCGGGGGAGCTCTGGAAACACCATATATTTT.

The sample holds a few counts of this clonotype. A read error may produce the germline difference seen at one junction end. CDR3 bases: TGTGCCATCAGTGAATCTGGGACAGTGAGGGACTTC. Protein product: CAISESGTVRDF. V usage is TRBV10-3 and J usage is TRBJ2-7; the match to TRBD1 covers 7 bases. This CDR3 region has 12 residues. Looked up from germline, CDR1 is ENHRY and CDR2 is SYGVKD.

A few counts support this clonotype. This chain links TRBV7-2 with TRBJ2-7; 11 positions match TRBD1. The CDR3 covers 14 residues. Germline V gene sequence: CDR1 SGHTA, CDR2 FQGNSA. Trimming cost V 4 bases and J 5 bases; bases outside gene matches: 4. In DNA form, the CDR3 reads TGTGCCAGCAGCTGGACAGGGGGCATTGACGAGCAGTACTTC. It encodes CASSWTGGIDEQYF.

The chain uses TRBV7-6 and TRBJ1-5, with TRBD1 matching over 9 bases. After removal of 5 bases from V and 2 bases from J, the junction contained 4 bases not matched to a gene. The length of the CDR3 is 15 residues. Germline V lookup: CDR1 SGHVS, CDR2 FNYEAQ. The CDR3 sequence is CASSPGQGRNQPQHF. Here the CDR3 DNA reads TGTGCCAGCAGCCCCGGACAGGGGCGCAATCAGCCCCAGCATTTT.

This clonotype appeared a few times. The chain has TRBV5-1 and TRBJ2-2; D may be TRBD1 (6 bases). The germline V gene encodes CDR1 SGHRS and CDR2 YFSETQ. CDR3 length: 17 amino acids. V was clipped by 0 bases and J by 2 bases, with 14 bases between them. CDR3 bases: TGCGCCAGCAGCTTGGGGGCCGGGACACCTAACACCGGGGAGCTGTTTTTT. It is translated as CASSLGAGTPNTGELFF.

This clonotype was recorded at least ten times. The chain has TRBV2 and TRBJ2-3, with D maybe TRBD1 (5 bases). This CDR3 region has 13 residues. Trimming removed 8 bases at V and 2 bases at J, with 11 bases between. CDR1 and CDR2 (germline): SNHLY, FYNNEI. The CDR3 reads CASAMDTTDTQYF. In nucleotides, the CDR3 is TGTGCCAGCGCGATGGACACCACAGATACGCAGTATTTT.

This clonotype came up a few times. A much larger clone differs by one base, so this may be a read error. CDR3 bases: TGCAGCGATGTTAAGGGGGACCAGTCCTACGAGCAGTACTTC. Translating it yields CSDVKGDQSYEQYF. The chain links TRBV29-1 to TRBJ2-7; a weak D match, TRBD1 (6 bases). The V and J ends lost 7 bases and 1 base respectively, with 17 bases between them. CDR1 SQVTM and CDR2 ANQGSEA come from the germline V gene. CDR3 length: 14 amino acids.

This clonotype was seen more than once but under ten times. The genes are TRBV3-1 and TRBJ2-7; D possibly corresponds to TRBD2 (5 bases). Germline lookup yields CDR1 LGHDT and CDR2 YNNKEL (reference sequence). The germline V and J ends were trimmed by 0 bases and 3 bases, with 6 bases remaining between them. CDR3 length: 13 amino acids. CDR3 sequence reads: CASSQEGVYEQYF. CDR3 coding DNA: TGTGCCAGCAGCCAAGAGGGAGTCTACGAGCAGTACTTC.

This clonotype occurred many times. CDR3 residues: CASRAGYPDQETQYF. As DNA, the CDR3 is TGTGCCAGCAGGGCGGGGTACCCTGATCAAGAGACCCAGTACTTC. This chain links TRBV6-6 with TRBJ2-5; tentatively, D is TRBD2 (6 bases). V shed 6 bases and J shed 2 bases, with 16 bases lying between them. The CDR3 runs to 15 residues. The germline V gene has CDR1 MNHNY and CDR2 SVGAGI (reference sequence).

CDR3 sequence: CAGGSEGQLLSDTQYF. The CDR3 DNA reads as TGTGCCGGCGGCTCTGAGGGACAGTTGTTGTCCGATACGCAGTATTTT. The chain links TRBV7-2 to TRBJ2-3; 7 bases match TRBD1. With V trimmed by 11 bases and J by 6 bases, 20 bases remained unmatched. Germline lookup yields CDR1 SGHTA and CDR2 FQGNSA. The CDR3 is made up of 16 amino acids.

There are many counts of this clonotype. V gene TRBV27 combines with J gene TRBJ1-3, with a weak D call TRBD1 (5 bases). The CDR3 runs 18 residues. CDR1 is MNHEY and CDR2 is SMNVEV in the germline V gene (reference sequence). V shed 3 bases and J shed 0 bases, with 18 bases lying between them. CDR3 in DNA: TGTGCCAGCAGTTTGCGGTTGACAGATTACCTCTCTGGAAACACCATATATTTT. Protein: CASSLRLTDYLSGNTIYF.

The V call is TRBV6-2 or TRBV6-3, the J call TRBJ2-7; the D gene is possibly TRBD2 (6 bases). V lost 2 bases, J lost 2 bases, and 16 bases lay in between. The CDR3 spans 16 residues. Germline loops: CDR1 MNHEY, CDR2 SVGEGT. This CDR3 reads CASSYPRSGVTYEQYF. CDR3 bases: TGTGCCAGCAGTTACCCCCGATCGGGAGTGACCTACGAGCAGTACTTC.

This clonotype was counted at least ten times. The V and J genes are TRBV5-6 and TRBJ1-1, with TRBD1 identical over 7 bases. V was pared by 3 bases and J by 5 bases, with 4 bases of the junction left unmatched. This CDR3 has 13 amino acids. The germline V gene encodes CDR1 SGHDT and CDR2 YYEEEE. The CDR3 DNA sequence: TGTGCCAGCAGCTCAACAGGGGTAACTGAAGCTTTCTTT. It translates to CASSSTGVTEAFF.

In the case of this clonotype: It may be a read error: a sequence one base away is much more abundant. Likely a read error: the CDR3 ends without its conserved phenylalanine or tryptophan. This CDR3 reads CASSLVGEETQYS. The DNA for the CDR3 is TGTGCCAGCAGCTTAGTCGGGGAAGAGACCCAGTACTCC. The V call is TRBV7-9, the J call TRBJ2-5; maybe TRBD2 (5 bases). CDR3 length: 13 residues. Per the germline V gene, CDR1 is SEHNR and CDR2 is FQNEAQ (reference sequence). The V end was cut by 1 base, the J end by 3 bases, with 6 bases between.

The J gene is TRBJ1-2, the V gene TRBV6-5, with a weak D call TRBD1 (6 bases). V lost 2 bases to trimming and J lost 4 bases, with 23 bases between them. Germline CDR1 and CDR2: MNHEY and SVGAGI. The CDR3 contains 18 residues. The CDR3 DNA sequence: TGTGCCAGCAGTTACACGGCCCAGGACAGACCTAGACCCTATGGCTACACCTTC. As protein: CASSYTAQDRPRPYGYTF.

This clonotype showed up just a few times. The V call is TRBV13, the J call TRBJ1-1, with 7 bases aligning to TRBD1. This CDR3 comprises 15 residues. Germline lookup yields CDR1 PRHDT and CDR2 FYEKMQ (reference sequence). The V and J ends lost 3 bases and 4 bases, in that order; junction bases with no gene match: 8. CDR3 loop: CASSFEGGAGTEAFF. Written as DNA, the CDR3 is TGTGCCAGCAGCTTCGAAGGGGGCGCTGGCACTGAAGCTTTCTTT. Using reference TRBV13 and TRBJ1-1 for the parts outside the CDR3, the full variable domain is AAGVIQSPRHLIKEKRETATLKCYPIPRHDTVYWYQQGPGQDPQFLISFYEKMQSDKGSIPDRFSAQQFSDYHSELNMSSLELGDSALYFCASSFEGGAGTEAFFGQGTRLTVV.

For this clonotype: With only one base between it and a far larger clone, this is likely a read error. This sequence joins TRBV4-1 and TRBJ1-3; a possible D gene is TRBD1 (5 bases). This CDR3 is built from 15 residues. Germline lookup yields CDR1 MGHRA and CDR2 YSYEKL. CDR3 nucleotide sequence: TGCGCCAGCAGCCAAGATAGGGGCTCTGGAAACACCGTATATTTT. It translates to CASSQDRGSGNTVYF.

In regard to this clonotype: Relative to the germline gene, one junction end is altered; a read error may explain this. V is TRBV9 and J is TRBJ1-4; 9 positions agree with TRBD1. Germline V gene sequence: CDR1 SGDLS, CDR2 YYNGEE. The length of the CDR3 is 17 residues. The DNA for the CDR3 is TGTGCCAGCAGCGTAGCCGGGACAGGGTCTGCTAATGAAAGACTGTTTTTT. It codes for CASSVAGTGSANERLFF.

At least ten counts were recorded for this clonotype. The chain has TRBV7-9 and TRBJ1-1; D unresolved. Germline assignment: CDR1 SEHNR and CDR2 FQNEAQ (reference sequence). This CDR3 contains 15 residues. V dropped 1 base and J dropped 3 bases, with 12 bases sitting between them. CDR3 coding DNA: TGTGCCAGCAGCTTAGTTGAGGGAGATGACACTGAAGCTTTCTTT. It encodes CASSLVEGDDTEAFF.

This clonotype appeared a few times. The chain joins TRBV5-6 to TRBJ2-7; TRBD1 is a possible D gene (6 bases). Trimming removed 2 bases at V and 1 base at J, with 13 bases between. The CDR3 loop spans 15 amino acids. The germline CDR1 and CDR2 sequences are SGHDT and YYEEEE. CDR3 sequence: CASSFAGTQSYEQYF. CDR3 in DNA: TGTGCCAGCAGCTTCGCCGGGACACAATCCTACGAGCAGTACTTC. Full variable domain (outside the CDR3, taken from reference TRBV5-6 and TRBJ2-7): DAGVTQSPTHLIKTRGQQVTLRCSPKSGHDTVSWYQQALGQGPQFIFQYYEEEERQRGNFPDRFSGHQFPNYSSELNVNALLLGDSALYLCASSFAGTQSYEQYFGPGTRLTVT.

This clonotype was detected many times. The chain uses TRBV28 and TRBJ1-4; D is undetermined. This CDR3 comprises 15 residues. CDR1 MDHEN and CDR2 SYDVKM come from the germline V gene. V was pared by 3 bases and J by 5 bases, with 13 bases between. DNA of the CDR3: TGTGCCAGCAGTTTCTTTCCGGGCGAAAATGAAAAACTGTTTTTT. Translated, it gives CASSFFPGENEKLFF.

This clonotype has more than one count but fewer than ten. The chain links TRBV27 to TRBJ2-5, with D perhaps matching TRBD2 (6 bases). The CDR3 contains 12 residues. Trimming took off 11 bases at V and 1 base at J, with 11 bases between the two ends. Germline V lookup: CDR1 MNHEY, CDR2 SMNVEV (reference sequence). The CDR3 DNA is TGTGCCCCGCTCGGGGGCCAAGAGACCCAGTACTTC. Its translation is CAPLGGQETQYF.

On this clonotype: Sequence at one end of the junction differs from germline and may be a read error. The V and J genes are TRBV7-9 and TRBJ2-5, with D possibly TRBD1 on 6 matching bases. The CDR3 contains 14 residues. Germline-derived CDR1 and CDR2 are SEHNR and FQNEAQ (reference sequence). DNA for the CDR3: TGTGCCAGCAGCCGAACAGGGATCCAAGAGACCCGGTACTTC. Its protein product is CASSRTGIQETRYF.

The V and J genes are TRBV5-4 and TRBJ1-1; a possible D gene is TRBD1 (6 bases). Trimming left V 1 base short and J 5 bases short, with 15 bases between. Germline loops: CDR1 SGHNT, CDR2 YYREEE (reference sequence). CDR3 length equals 15 residues. CDR3 amino acids: CASSLPQGSKTEAFF. For the CDR3, the DNA is TGTGCCAGCAGCTTGCCACAGGGCTCGAAAACTGAAGCTTTCTTT. The full variable domain, rest sourced from reference TRBV5-4 and TRBJ1-1, is ETGVTQSPTHLIKTRGQQVTLRCSSQSGHNTVSWYQQALGQGPQFIFQYYREEENGRGNFPPRFSGLQFPNYSSELNVNALELDDSALYLCASSLPQGSKTEAFFGQGTRLTVV.

This clonotype was counted between two and nine times. The chain recombines TRBV30 with TRBJ2-7, with a weak D call TRBD1 (5 bases). The ends were cut back, 1 base at V and 6 bases at J, with 7 bases in the middle. The CDR3 length is 11 residues. CDR1 GTSNPN and CDR2 SVGIG come from the germline V gene (reference sequence). CDR3 bases: TGTGCCTGGAGTGAAGGGGTCGAGCAGTACTTC. Residues: CAWSEGVEQYF.